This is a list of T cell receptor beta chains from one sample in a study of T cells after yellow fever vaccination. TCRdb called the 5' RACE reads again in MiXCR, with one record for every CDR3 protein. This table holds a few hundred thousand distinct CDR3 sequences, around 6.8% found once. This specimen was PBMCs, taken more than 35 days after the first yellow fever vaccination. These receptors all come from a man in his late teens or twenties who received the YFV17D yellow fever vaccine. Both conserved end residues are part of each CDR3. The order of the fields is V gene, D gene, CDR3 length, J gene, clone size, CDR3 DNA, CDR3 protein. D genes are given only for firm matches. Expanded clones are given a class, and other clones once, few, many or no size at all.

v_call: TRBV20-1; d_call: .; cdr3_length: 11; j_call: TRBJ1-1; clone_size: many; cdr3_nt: TGCAGTGCCCCGGTCGGCACTGAAGCTTTCTTT; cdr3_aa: CSAPVGTEAFF
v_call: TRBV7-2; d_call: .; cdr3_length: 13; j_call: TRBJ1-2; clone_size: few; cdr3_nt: TGTGCCAGCAGCTTAATGGGGGGCGAAGGCTACACCTTC; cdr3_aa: CASSLMGGEGYTF
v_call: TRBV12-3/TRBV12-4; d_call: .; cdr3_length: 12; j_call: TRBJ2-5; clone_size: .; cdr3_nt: TGTGCCAGCAGTCTCTCATGGGAGACCCAGTACTTC; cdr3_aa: CASSLSWETQYF
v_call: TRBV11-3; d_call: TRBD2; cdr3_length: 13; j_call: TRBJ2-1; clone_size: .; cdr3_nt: TGTGCCAGCAGCTTAGCCCCCGGGAGGGGACAGTTCTTC; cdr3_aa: CASSLAPGRGQFF
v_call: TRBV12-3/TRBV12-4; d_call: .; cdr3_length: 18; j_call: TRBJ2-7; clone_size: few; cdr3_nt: TGTGCCAGCAGTTTAGCGGGGAACGGGGGGCTCCACTCCTACGAGCAGTACTTC; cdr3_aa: CASSLAGNGGLHSYEQYF
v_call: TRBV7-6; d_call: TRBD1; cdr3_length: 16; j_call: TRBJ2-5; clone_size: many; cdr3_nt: TGTGCCAGCAGCGTATACCTAGACAGGGGCGAAGAGACCCAGTACTTC; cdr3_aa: CASSVYLDRGEETQYF
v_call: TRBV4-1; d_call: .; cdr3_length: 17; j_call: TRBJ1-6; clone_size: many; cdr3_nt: TGCGCCAGCAGCCAAGAAAAAGTGAGCTCCTATAATTCACCCCTCCACTTT; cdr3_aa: CASSQEKVSSYNSPLHF
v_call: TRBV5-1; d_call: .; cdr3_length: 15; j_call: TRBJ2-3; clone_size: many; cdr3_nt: TGCGCCAGCAGCTTGGGGGTTAGCCGCACAGATACGCAGTATTTT; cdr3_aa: CASSLGVSRTDTQYF
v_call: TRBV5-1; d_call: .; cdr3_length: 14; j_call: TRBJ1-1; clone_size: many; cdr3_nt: TGCGCCAGCAGCACCGATCGGAGGAACACTGAAGCTTTCTTT; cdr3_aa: CASSTDRRNTEAFF
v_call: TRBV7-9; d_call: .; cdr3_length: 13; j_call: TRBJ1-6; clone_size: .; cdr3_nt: TGTGCCAGCCGGCGGTCTTATCGTTCACCCCTCCACTTT; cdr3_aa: CASRRSYRSPLHF
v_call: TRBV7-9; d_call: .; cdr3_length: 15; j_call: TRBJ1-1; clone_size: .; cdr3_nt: TGTGCCAGCAGCCCCCGATCGGGAGGGGACACTGAAGCTTTCTTT; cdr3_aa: CASSPRSGGDTEAFF
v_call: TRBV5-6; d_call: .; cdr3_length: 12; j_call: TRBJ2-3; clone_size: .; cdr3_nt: TGTGCCAGCAGTTATAGGGGGGATACGCAGTATTTT; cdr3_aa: CASSYRGDTQYF
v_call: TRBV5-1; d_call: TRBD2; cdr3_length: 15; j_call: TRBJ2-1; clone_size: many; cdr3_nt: TGCGCCAGCAGCTCCGGTAGCGGGGGGGCTGGTGAGCAGTTCTTC; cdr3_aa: CASSSGSGGAGEQFF
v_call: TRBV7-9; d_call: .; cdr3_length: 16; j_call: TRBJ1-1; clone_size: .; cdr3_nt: TGTGCCAGCAGCTTAGATTGGCCCCTTCTAAACACTGAAGCTTTCTTT; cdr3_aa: CASSLDWPLLNTEAFF
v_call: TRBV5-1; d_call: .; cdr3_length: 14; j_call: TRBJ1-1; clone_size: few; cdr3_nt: TGCGCCAGCAGCTTGGTGGCTCTGAACACTGAAGCTTTCTTT; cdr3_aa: CASSLVALNTEAFF
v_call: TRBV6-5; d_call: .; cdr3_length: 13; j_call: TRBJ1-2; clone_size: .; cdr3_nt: TGTGCCAGCAGTTACTCCGGGGCATATGGCTACACCTTC; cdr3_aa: CASSYSGAYGYTF
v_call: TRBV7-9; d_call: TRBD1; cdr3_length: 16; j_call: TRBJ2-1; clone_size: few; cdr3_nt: TGTGCCAGCAGCACGCGACAGGGGGGTATCGACAATGAGCAGTTCTTC; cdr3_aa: CASSTRQGGIDNEQFF
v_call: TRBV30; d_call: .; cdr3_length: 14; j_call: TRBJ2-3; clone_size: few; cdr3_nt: TGTGCCTGGAGTAATGGGGGGGCAGAAGATACGCAGTATTTT; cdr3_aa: CAWSNGGAEDTQYF
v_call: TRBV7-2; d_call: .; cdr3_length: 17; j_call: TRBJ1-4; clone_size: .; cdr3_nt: TGTGCCAGCAGTCCTTATCCGAGACAGGAATATAATGAAAAACTGTTTTTT; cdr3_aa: CASSPYPRQEYNEKLFF
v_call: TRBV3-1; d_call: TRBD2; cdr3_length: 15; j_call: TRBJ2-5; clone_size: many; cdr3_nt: TGTGCCAGCAGCCCCGGACTAGCGGTGGATGAGACCCAGTACTTC; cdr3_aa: CASSPGLAVDETQYF
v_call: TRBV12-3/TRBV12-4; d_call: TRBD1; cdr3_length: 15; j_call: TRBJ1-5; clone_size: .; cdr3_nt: TGTGCCAGCAGGGTCGGGACAGCTAGCAATCAGCCCCAGCATTTT; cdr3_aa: CASRVGTASNQPQHF
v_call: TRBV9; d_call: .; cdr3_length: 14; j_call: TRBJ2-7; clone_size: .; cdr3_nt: TGTGCCAGCAGCAGCACAACTAGCTCCTACGAGCAGTACTTC; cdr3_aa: CASSSTTSSYEQYF
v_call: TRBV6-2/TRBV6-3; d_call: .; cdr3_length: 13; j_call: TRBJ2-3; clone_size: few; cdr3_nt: TGTGCCAGCATGCCGGGGGCGACAGATACGCAGTATTTT; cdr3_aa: CASMPGATDTQYF
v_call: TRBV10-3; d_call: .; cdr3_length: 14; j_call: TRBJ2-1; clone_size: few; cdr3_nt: TGTGCCATCAGTGGGGGTTACGGATACAATGAGCAGTTCTTC; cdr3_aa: CAISGGYGYNEQFF
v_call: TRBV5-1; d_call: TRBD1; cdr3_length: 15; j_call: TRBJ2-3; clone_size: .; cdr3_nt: TGCGCCAGCAGCTCTCCGGACAGGGGACCAGATACGCAGTATTTT; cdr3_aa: CASSSPDRGPDTQYF
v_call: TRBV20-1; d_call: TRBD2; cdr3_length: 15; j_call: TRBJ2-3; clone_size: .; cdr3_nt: TGCAGTGCTAACCCGGGACTAGCGTTTTCAGATACGCAGTATTTT; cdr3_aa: CSANPGLAFSDTQYF
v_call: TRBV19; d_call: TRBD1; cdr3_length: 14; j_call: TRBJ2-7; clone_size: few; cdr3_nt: TGTGCCAGTAGTTTCGACAGGGGGTCCTACGAGCAGTACTTC; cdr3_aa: CASSFDRGSYEQYF
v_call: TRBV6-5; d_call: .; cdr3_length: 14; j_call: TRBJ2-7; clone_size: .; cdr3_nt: TGTGCCAGCAGTTACTCCCAGCCGATCTACGAGCAGTACTTC; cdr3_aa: CASSYSQPIYEQYF
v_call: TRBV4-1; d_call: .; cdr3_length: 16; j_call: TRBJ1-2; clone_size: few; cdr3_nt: TGCGCCAGCAGCCTCGGGCGGGGGGGTCGGAGGTATGGCTACACCTTC; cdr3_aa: CASSLGRGGRRYGYTF
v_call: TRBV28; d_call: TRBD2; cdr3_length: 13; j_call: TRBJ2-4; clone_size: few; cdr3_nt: TGTGCCAGCAGTTTAGCGGGGGGGAACATTCAGTACTTC; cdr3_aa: CASSLAGGNIQYF
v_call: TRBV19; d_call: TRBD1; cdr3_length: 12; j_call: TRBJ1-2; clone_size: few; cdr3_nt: TGTGCCAGTACGGACAGGGGCTATGGCTACACCTTC; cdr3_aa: CASTDRGYGYTF
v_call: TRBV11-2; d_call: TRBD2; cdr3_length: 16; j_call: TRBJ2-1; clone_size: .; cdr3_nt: TGTGCCAGCAGCCCACCCCTCGCGGGGGGTTACAATGAGCAGTTCTTC; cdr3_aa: CASSPPLAGGYNEQFF
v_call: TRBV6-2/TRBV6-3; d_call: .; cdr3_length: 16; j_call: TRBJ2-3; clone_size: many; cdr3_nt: TGTGCCAGCAGTAAGGGCAGGACAGATCTCACAGATACGCAGTATTTT; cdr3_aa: CASSKGRTDLTDTQYF